This section outlines one T cell receptor (beta chain) sequence together with its context. Germline loops: CDR1 SGHTA, CDR2 FQGNSA. The ends were cut back, 6 bases at V and 0 bases at J, with 12 bases in the middle. The CDR3 loop spans 14 amino acids. The entry originates in a study of tumor T cells in aggressive B-cell lymphoma. Using immunoSEQ multiplex PCR, the repertoire was profiled, and TCRdb retains in-frame clones only, with some absent. The sample holds 7,000 to 8,000 clones, about 80% seen once. This receptor was obtained from an adult with diffuse large B cell lymphoma. V is TRBV7-2 and J is TRBJ2-7, with TRBD2 as a possible D gene (6 bases). The sequenced material came from tumor tissue. CDR3 sequence: CASRASGLSYEQYF. The CDR3, as DNA: TGTGCCAGCAGAGCCTCGGGACTCTCCTACGAGCAGTACTTC.